Sequencing of this TCR beta chain was carried out in a study of cytomegalovirus exposure and HLA in healthy donors. V was clipped by 0 bases and J by 4 bases, with 11 bases between them. From germline, CDR1 is SGDLS and CDR2 YYNGEE. The CDR3 consists of 15 residues. Findings of the study overall: As a later analysis revealed, most CMV-associated TCR beta chains appeared HLA-restricted.

Worth noting for this clone: Its antigen is not known.

The PCR used 60 Vbeta and 13 Jbeta primers. TCRdb's copy holds only in-frame clones and misses some; the assay was immunoSEQ multiplex PCR. The sample shows roughly 250,000 clones, roughly 80% of them seen only once. This clonotype was sampled from a girl aged 2-10 years in good health and CMV-seronegative. The rearrangement links TRBV9 to TRBJ1-5; D perhaps matches TRBD1 (5 bases). The material sequenced was PBMCs. CDR3 coding DNA: TGTGCCAGCAGCGTAGAGGGGAGGCCAAATCAGCCCCAGCATTTT. Translated, it gives CASSVEGRPNQPQHF.